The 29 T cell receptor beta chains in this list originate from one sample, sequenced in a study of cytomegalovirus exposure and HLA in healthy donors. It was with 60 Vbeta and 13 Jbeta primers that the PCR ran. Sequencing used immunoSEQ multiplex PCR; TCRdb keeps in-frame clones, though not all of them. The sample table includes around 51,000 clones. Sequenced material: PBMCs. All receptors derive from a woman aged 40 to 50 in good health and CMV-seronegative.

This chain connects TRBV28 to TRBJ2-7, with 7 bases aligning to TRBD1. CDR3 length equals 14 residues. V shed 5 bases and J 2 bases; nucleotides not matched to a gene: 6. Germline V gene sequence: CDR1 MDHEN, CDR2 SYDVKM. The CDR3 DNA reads TGTGCCAGCAGTCGGACAGGCCACGCCTACGAGCAGTACTTC. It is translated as CASSRTGHAYEQYF.

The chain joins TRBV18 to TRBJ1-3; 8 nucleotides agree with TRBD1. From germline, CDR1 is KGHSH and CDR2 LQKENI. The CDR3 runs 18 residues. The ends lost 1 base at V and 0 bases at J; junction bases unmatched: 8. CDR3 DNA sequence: TGTGCCAGCTCACCACGCGGACAGGGATCATTCTCTGGAAACACCATATATTTT. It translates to CASSPRGQGSFSGNTIYF.

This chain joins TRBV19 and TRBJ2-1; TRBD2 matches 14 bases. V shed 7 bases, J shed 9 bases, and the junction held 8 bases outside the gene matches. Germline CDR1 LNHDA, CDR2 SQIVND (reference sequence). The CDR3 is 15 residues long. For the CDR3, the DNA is TGTGCCAGTAAGACTAGCGGGAGGGCCCGGGGTGAGCAGTTCTTC. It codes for CASKTSGRARGEQFF.

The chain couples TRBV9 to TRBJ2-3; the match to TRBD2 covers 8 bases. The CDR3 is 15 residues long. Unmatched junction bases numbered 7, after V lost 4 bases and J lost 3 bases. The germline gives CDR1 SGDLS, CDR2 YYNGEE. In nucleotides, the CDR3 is TGTGCCAGCAGCCAGTGGGGCGGGGGGACAGATACGCAGTATTTT. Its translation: CASSQWGGGTDTQYF.

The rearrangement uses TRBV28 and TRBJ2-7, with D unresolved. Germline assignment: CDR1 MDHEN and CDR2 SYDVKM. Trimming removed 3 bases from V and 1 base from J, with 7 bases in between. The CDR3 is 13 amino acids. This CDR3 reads CASSFSPSYEQYF. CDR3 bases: TGTGCCAGCAGTTTCTCTCCTTCCTACGAGCAGTACTTC.

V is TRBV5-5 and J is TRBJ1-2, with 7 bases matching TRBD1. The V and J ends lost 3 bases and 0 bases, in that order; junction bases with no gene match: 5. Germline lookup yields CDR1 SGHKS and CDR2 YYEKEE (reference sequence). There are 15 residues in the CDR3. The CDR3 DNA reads TGTGCCAGCAGCTCCCTGGGACAGTCTAACTATGGCTACACCTTC. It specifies CASSSLGQSNYGYTF.

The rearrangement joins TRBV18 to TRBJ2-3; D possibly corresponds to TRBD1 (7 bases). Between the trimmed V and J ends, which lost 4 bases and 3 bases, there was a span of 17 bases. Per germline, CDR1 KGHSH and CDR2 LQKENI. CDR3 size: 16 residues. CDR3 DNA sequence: TGTGCCAGCTCACAAAACAGGGCAGGGGGGACAGATACGCAGTATTTT. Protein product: CASSQNRAGGTDTQYF.

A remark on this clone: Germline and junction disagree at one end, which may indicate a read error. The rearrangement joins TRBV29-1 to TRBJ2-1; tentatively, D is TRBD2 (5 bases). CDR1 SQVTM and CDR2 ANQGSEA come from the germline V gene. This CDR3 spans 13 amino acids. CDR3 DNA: TGCAGCGTTGTGAAGGACTCCGACAATGAGCAGTTCTTC. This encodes CSVVKDSDNEQFF.

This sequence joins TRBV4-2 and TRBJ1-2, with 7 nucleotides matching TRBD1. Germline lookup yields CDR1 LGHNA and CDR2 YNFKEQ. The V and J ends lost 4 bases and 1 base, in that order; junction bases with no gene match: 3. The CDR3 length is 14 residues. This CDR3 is CASSPDRVNYGYTF. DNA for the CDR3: TGTGCCAGCAGCCCCGACAGGGTTAACTATGGCTACACCTTC.

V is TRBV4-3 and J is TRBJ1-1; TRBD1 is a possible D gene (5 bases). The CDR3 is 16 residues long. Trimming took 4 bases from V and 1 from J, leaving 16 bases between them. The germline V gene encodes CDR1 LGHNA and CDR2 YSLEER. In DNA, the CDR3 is TGCGCCAGCAGCCCCTCAGGGTCTAGGGCGAACACTGAAGCTTTCTTT. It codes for CASSPSGSRANTEAFF.

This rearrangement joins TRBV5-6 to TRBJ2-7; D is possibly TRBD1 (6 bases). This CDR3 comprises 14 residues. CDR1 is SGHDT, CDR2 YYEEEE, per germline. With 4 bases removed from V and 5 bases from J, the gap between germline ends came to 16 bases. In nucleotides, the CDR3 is TGTGCCAGCAGCGTGTATACAGGGTCCCACGAGCAGTACTTC. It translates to CASSVYTGSHEQYF.

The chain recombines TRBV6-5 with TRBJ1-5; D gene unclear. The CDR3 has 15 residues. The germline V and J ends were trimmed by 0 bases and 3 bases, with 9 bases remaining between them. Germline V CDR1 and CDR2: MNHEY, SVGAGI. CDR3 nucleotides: TGTGCCAGCAGTTACTCCTGGCCGAACAATCAGCCCCAGCATTTT. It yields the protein CASSYSWPNNQPQHF.

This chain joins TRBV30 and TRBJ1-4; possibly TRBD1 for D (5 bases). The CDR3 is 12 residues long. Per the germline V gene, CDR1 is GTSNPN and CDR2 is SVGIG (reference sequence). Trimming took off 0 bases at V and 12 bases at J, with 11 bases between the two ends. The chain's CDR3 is CAWSVRGGQLFF. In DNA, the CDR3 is TGTGCCTGGAGTGTACGCGGGGGACAACTGTTTTTT.

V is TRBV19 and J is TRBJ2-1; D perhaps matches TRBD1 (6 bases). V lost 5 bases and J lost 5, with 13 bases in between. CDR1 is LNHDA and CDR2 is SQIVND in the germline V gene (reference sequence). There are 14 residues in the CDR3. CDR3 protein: CASSPGQNDNEQFF. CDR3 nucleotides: TGTGCCAGTAGTCCAGGACAGAACGACAATGAGCAGTTCTTC.

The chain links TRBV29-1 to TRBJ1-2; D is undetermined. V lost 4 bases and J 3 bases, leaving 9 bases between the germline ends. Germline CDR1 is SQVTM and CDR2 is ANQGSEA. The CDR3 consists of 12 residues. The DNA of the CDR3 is TGCAGCGTTGGAACCCAGGACTATGGCTACACCTTC. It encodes CSVGTQDYGYTF.

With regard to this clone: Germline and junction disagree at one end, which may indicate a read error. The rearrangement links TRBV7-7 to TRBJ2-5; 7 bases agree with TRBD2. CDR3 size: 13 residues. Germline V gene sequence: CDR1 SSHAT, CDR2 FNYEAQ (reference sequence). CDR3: CASSDPSGQTQYF. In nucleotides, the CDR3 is TGTGCTAGCAGCGACCCTAGCGGACAGACCCAGTACTTC.

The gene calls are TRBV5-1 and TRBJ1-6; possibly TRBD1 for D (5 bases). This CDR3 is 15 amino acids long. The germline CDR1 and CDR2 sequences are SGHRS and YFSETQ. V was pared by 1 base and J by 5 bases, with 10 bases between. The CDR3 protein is CASSLNGGNNSPLHF. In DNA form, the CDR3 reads TGCGCCAGCAGCTTGAATGGGGGGAATAATTCACCCCTCCACTTT.

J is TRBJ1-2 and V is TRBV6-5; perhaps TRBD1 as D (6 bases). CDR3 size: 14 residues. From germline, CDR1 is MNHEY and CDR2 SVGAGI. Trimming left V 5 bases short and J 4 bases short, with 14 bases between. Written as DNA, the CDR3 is TGTGCCAGCAGTCCGACAGGCCTCAGCTATGGCTACACCTTC. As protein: CASSPTGLSYGYTF.

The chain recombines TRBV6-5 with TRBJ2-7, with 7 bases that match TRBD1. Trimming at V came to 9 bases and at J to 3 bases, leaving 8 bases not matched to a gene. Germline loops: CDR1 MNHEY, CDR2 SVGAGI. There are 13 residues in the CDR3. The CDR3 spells CASQPGQSYEQYF. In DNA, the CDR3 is TGTGCCAGTCAACCGGGACAGAGCTACGAGCAGTACTTC.

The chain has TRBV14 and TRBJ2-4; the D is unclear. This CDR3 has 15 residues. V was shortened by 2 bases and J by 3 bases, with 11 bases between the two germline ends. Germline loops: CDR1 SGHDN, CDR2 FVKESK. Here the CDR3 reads CASSQFIFGKNIQYF. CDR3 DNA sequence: TGTGCCAGCAGCCAATTTATATTCGGCAAAAACATTCAGTACTTC.

CDR3 region: CASSQDYGGTDTQYF. DNA for the CDR3: TGTGCCAGCAGCCAAGATTACGGGGGCACAGATACGCAGTATTTT. The chain joins TRBV4-2 to TRBJ2-3; D might be TRBD2 (5 bases). From germline, CDR1 is LGHNA and CDR2 YNFKEQ. The V gene lost 0 bases and the J gene lost 1 base, with 8 bases spanning the gap. The CDR3 runs to 15 residues.

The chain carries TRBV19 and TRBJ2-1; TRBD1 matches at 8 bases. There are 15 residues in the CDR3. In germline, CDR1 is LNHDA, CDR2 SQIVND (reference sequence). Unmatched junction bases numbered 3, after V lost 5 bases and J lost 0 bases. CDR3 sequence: CASSQGANSYNEQFF. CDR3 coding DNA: TGTGCCAGTAGTCAGGGGGCCAACTCCTACAATGAGCAGTTCTTC.

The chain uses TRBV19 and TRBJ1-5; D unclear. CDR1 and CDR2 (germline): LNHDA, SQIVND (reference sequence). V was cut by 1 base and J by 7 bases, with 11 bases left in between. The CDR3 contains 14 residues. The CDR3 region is CASSIGSSRQPQHF. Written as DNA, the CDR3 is TGTGCCAGTAGTATAGGGAGTAGCAGACAGCCCCAGCATTTT. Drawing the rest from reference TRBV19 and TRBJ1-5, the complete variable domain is DGGITQSPKYLFRKEGQNVTLSCEQNLNHDAMYWYRQDPGQGLRLIYYSQIVNDFQKGDIAEGYSVSREKKESFPLTVTSAQKNPTAFYLCASSIGSSRQPQHFGDGTRLSIL.

The CDR3 bases are TGTGCCAGCAGCATACAGACAGGGACCTACGAGCAGTACTTC. Protein product: CASSIQTGTYEQYF. V is TRBV5-5 and J is TRBJ2-7, with 7 bases fitting TRBD1. Trimming took 4 bases from V and 2 from J; bases not matched to a gene: 6. This CDR3 spans 14 amino acids. Germline CDR1 and CDR2: SGHKS and YYEKEE (reference sequence).

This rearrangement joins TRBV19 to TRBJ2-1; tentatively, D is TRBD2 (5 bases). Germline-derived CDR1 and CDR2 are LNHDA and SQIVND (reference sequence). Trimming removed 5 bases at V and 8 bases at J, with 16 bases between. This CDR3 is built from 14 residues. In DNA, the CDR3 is TGTGCCAGTAGTGTGCTTACGGAGGCTGATGAGCAGTTCTTC. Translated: CASSVLTEADEQFF.

CDR3 coding DNA: TGCGCCAGCAGCCAGCCGCTAAGGGGCCGCGAGCAGTACTTC. Its translation is CASSQPLRGREQYF. V is TRBV4-1 and J is TRBJ2-7, with D perhaps TRBD1 (5 bases). V lost 3 bases and J 6 bases, leaving 15 bases between the germline ends. CDR1 and CDR2 from the germline V gene are MGHRA and YSYEKL. The CDR3 length is 14 residues.

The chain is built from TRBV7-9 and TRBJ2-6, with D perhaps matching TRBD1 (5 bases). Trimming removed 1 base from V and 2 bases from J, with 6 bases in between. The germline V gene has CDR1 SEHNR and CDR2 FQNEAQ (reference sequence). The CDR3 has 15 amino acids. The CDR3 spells CASSLEGAGANVLTF. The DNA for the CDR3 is TGTGCCAGCAGCTTAGAAGGGGCTGGGGCCAACGTCCTGACTTTC. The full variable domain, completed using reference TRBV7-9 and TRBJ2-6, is DTGVSQNPRHKITKRGQNVTFRCDPISEHNRLYWYRQTLGQGPEFLTYFQNEAQLEKSRLLSDRFSAERPKGSFSTLEIQRTEQGDSAMYLCASSLEGAGANVLTFGAGSRLTVL.

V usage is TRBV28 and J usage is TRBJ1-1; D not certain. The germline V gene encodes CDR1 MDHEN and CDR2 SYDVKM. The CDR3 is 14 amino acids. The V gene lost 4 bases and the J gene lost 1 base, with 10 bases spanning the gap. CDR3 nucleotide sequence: TGTGCCAGCAGTTCCTCACTCGGGAACACTGAAGCTTTCTTT. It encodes CASSSSLGNTEAFF.

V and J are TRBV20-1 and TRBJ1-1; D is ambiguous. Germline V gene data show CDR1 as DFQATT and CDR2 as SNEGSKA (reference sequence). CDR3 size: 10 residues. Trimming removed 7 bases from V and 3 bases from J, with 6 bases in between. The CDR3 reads CSVGHTEAFF. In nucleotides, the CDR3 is TGCAGTGTTGGGCACACTGAAGCTTTCTTT.